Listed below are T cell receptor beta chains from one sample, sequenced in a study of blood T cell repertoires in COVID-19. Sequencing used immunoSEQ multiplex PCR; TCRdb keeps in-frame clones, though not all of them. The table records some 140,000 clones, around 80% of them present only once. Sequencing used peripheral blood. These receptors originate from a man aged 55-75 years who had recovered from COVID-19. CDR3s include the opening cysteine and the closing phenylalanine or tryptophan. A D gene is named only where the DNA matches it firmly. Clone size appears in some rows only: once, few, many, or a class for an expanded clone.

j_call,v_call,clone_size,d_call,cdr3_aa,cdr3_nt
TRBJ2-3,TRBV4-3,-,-,CASSPLRGTDTQYF,TGCGCCAGCAGCCCCCTCCGGGGCACAGATACGCAGTATTTT
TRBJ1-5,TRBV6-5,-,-,CASSESWRVGQPQHF,TGTGCCAGCAGCGAGAGTTGGAGGGTAGGGCAGCCCCAGCATTTT
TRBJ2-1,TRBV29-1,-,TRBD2,CSAVGTWRETVFF,TGCAGCGCCGTGGGTACTTGGCGGGAGACCGTGTTCTTC
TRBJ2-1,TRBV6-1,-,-,CASSETLGGSSYNEQFF,TGTGCCAGCAGTGAGACTCTGGGTGGGAGCTCCTACAATGAGCAGTTCTTC
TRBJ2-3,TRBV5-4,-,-,CASSLYAGAYTDTQYF,TGTGCCAGCAGCTTGTACGCAGGGGCGTACACAGATACGCAGTATTTT
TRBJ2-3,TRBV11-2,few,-,CASSLDSGSTDTQYF,TGTGCCAGCAGCTTAGATAGCGGTAGCACAGATACGCAGTATTTT
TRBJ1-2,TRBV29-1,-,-,CSVDQGSTNYGYTF,TGCAGCGTTGACCAGGGAAGTACTAACTATGGCTACACCTTC
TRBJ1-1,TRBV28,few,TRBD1,CASSSSQGGGSEAFF,TGTGCCAGCAGTTCCTCACAGGGGGGAGGGTCTGAAGCTTTCTTT
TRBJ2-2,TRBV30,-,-,CAWSVGGSGTGELFF,TGTGCCTGGAGTGTAGGGGGTAGCGGGACCGGGGAGCTGTTTTTT
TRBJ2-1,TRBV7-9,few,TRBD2,CASSAPSGSYNEQFF,TGTGCCAGCAGCGCCCCTAGCGGATCATACAATGAGCAGTTCTTC
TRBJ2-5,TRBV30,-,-,CAWGARGTQYF,TGTGCCTGGGGGGCCCGGGGGACCCAGTACTTC
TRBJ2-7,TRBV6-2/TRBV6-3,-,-,CASSSGQSYEQYF,TGTGCCAGCAGTTCAGGACAATCCTACGAGCAGTACTTC
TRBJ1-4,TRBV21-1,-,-,CASSGTGSTNEKLFF,TGTGCCAGCAGCGGAACAGGCTCAACTAATGAAAAACTGTTTTTT
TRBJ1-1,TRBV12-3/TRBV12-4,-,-,CATRGTEAFF,TGTGCCACGAGGGGGACTGAAGCTTTCTTT
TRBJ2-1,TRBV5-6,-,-,CASSLKAGQNEQFF,TGTGCCAGCAGCTTGAAGGCAGGGCAGAATGAGCAGTTCTTC
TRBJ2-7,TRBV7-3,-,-,CASSPNAGSSYEQYF,TGTGCCAGCAGCCCTAATGCGGGTAGCTCCTACGAGCAGTACTTC
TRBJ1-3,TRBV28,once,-,CASSTGGVAGNTIYF,TGTGCCAGCAGTACAGGTGGCGTCGCTGGAAACACCATATATTTT
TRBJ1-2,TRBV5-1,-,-,CASSLGQNYGYTF,TGCGCCAGCAGCTTGGGACAGAACTATGGCTACACCTTC
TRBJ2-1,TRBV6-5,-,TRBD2,CASSTSGTYNEQFF,TGTGCCAGCTCGACTAGCGGGACCTACAATGAGCAGTTCTTC
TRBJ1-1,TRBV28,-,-,CASSLVQGSATEAFF,TGTGCCAGCAGTTTAGTTCAGGGATCGGCCACTGAAGCTTTCTTT
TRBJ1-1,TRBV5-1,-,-,CASSVRIGETEAFF,TGCGCCAGCAGCGTTCGTATAGGAGAGACTGAAGCTTTCTTT
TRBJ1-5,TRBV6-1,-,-,CASSGLPFELGGNQPQHF,TGTGCCAGCAGTGGACTCCCATTTGAGCTAGGAGGCAATCAGCCCCAGCATTTT
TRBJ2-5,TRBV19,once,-,CASSSQGTLQETQYF,TGTGCCAGTAGTTCCCAGGGGACACTCCAAGAGACCCAGTACTTC
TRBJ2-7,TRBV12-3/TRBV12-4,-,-,CASTRDSRDEQYF,TGTGCCAGCACCAGGGACTCCAGGGACGAGCAGTACTTC
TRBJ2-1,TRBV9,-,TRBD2,CASSTAGDLYNEQFF,TGTGCCAGCAGCACCGCGGGGGATCTCTACAATGAGCAGTTCTTC
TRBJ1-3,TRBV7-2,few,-,CASSLSGDRRNTIYF,TGTGCCAGCAGCTTATCAGGGGACCGAAGAAACACCATATATTTT
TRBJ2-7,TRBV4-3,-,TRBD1,CASSQGDRTYEQYF,TGCGCCAGCAGCCAAGGGGACAGAACTTACGAGCAGTACTTC
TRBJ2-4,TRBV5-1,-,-,CASSNGQGGGKNIQYF,TGCGCCAGCAGCAACGGACAGGGAGGGGGCAAAAACATTCAGTACTTC
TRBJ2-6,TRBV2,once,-,CASTQGIAWANVLTF,TGTGCCAGCACCCAGGGCATCGCGTGGGCCAACGTCCTGACTTTC
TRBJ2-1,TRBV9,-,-,CASSLVTGNEQFF,TGTGCCAGCTCCCTAGTTACGGGCAATGAGCAGTTCTTC
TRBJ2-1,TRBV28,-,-,CASSTLGGEQFF,TGTGCCAGCAGTACTCTTGGCGGGGAGCAGTTCTTC
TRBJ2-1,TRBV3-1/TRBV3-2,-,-,CASSRKSDRPGQFF,TGTGCCAGCAGCAGAAAATCGGACAGACCCGGGCAGTTCTTC
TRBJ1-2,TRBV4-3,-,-,CASSQVEVAVRGYTF,TGCGCCAGCAGCCAAGTAGAAGTCGCCGTCCGGGGCTACACCTTC
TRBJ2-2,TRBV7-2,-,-,CASSRAGNTGELFF,TGTGCCAGCAGCCGGGCGGGTAACACCGGGGAGCTGTTTTTT
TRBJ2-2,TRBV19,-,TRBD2,CASSISGTAGELFF,TGTGCCAGTAGTATTAGCGGGACGGCCGGGGAGCTGTTTTTT
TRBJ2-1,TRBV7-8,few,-,CASSPQGGSYNEQFF,TGTGCCAGCAGCCCGCAGGGGGGATCCTACAATGAGCAGTTCTTC
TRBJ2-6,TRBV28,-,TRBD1,CASSPPDRGSSGANVLTF,TGTGCCAGCAGTCCCCCGGACAGGGGTAGCTCTGGGGCCAACGTCCTGACTTTC
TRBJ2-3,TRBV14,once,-,CASSQDPQLAGADTQYF,TGTGCCAGCAGCCAAGATCCCCAACTAGCCGGGGCAGATACGCAGTATTTT
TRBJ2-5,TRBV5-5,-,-,CASRPGGIETQYF,TGTGCCAGCAGGCCAGGGGGGATTGAGACCCAGTACTTC
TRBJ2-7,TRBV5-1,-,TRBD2,CASSWTSGGIYEQYF,TGCGCCAGCAGCTGGACTAGCGGGGGCATTTACGAGCAGTACTTC
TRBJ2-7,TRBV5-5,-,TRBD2,CASSFGSGAYEQYF,TGTGCCAGCAGCTTCGGGAGCGGGGCCTACGAGCAGTACTTC
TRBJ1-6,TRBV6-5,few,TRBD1,CASSTGTGDSSPLHF,TGTGCCAGCAGTACCGGGACAGGGGACAGTTCACCCCTCCACTTT
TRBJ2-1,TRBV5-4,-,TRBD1,CASSSDRVEQFF,TGTGCCAGCAGCTCCGACAGGGTTGAGCAGTTCTTC
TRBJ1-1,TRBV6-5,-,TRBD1,CASRTGFANTEAFF,TGTGCCAGCAGGACAGGGTTCGCGAACACTGAAGCTTTCTTT
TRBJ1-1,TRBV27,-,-,CASAAQALGNTEAFF,TGTGCCAGCGCCGCCCAGGCCTTGGGGAACACTGAAGCTTTCTTT
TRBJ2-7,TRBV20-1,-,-,CSARERYEQYF,TGCAGTGCTCGGGAGCGGTACGAGCAGTACTTC
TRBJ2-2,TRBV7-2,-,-,CASSVKLGNTGELFF,TGTGCCAGCAGCGTAAAGCTTGGGAACACCGGGGAGCTGTTTTTT
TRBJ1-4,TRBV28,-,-,CASSPAGVTINEKLFF,TGTGCCAGCAGCCCGGCCGGGGTCACGATTAATGAAAAACTGTTTTTT
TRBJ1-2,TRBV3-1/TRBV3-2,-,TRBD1,CASSLGTAANYGYTF,TGTGCCAGTAGCCTCGGGACAGCAGCTAACTATGGCTACACCTTC
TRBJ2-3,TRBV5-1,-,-,CASRLLTSFTDTQYF,TGCGCCAGCCGTCTCCTGACTAGTTTCACAGATACGCAGTATTTT
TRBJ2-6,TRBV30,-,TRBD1,CASATGGANVLTF,TGTGCCTCGGCGACAGGGGGGGCCAACGTCCTGACTTTC
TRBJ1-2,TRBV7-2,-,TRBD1,CASSLGGTGTHGYTF,TGTGCCAGCAGCTTAGGAGGGACAGGAACCCATGGCTACACCTTC